The rows below give T cell receptor beta chains drawn from one sample of a study of Graves' ophthalmopathy and Graves' hyperthyroidism. TCRdb independently ran MiXCR on the multiplex PCR reads; one entry per CDR3 protein. The sample comprises some 350,000 distinct CDR3 sequences, roughly 17% of which are singletons, and approximately 2.4% rests with the top ten. Material for sequencing was peripheral blood. The receptors shown here come from an adult woman with stable Graves' hyperthyroidism. CDR3s include the opening cysteine and the closing phenylalanine or tryptophan. The D gene is left open where the match is weak. Some rows have no size entry. The others give once, few or many, or a class for an expanded clone.

j_call | clone_size | v_call | d_call | cdr3_nt | cdr3_aa
TRBJ2-7 | many | TRBV29-1 | - | TGCAGCGTTGAGCTTCCACAGGGTGGAGGGGAGCAGTACTTC | CSVELPQGGGEQYF
TRBJ2-7 | many | TRBV28 | - | TGTGCCAGCAGTTTATTAGCGGCTAGGCGGTTCGAGCAGTACTTC | CASSLLAARRFEQYF
TRBJ2-5 | many | TRBV9 | TRBD2 | TGTGCCAGCAGCGGGACTAGCGGCCAAGAGACCCAGTACTTC | CASSGTSGQETQYF
TRBJ2-4 | many | TRBV14 | TRBD2 | TGTGCCAGCAGCCATCAAGGGGAGGGGTTGGCCAAAAACATTCAGTACTTC | CASSHQGEGLAKNIQYF
TRBJ2-7 | many | TRBV15 | - | TGTGCCACCAGCAAGGGGGACATAATCTACGAGCAGTACTTC | CATSKGDIIYEQYF
TRBJ1-2 | many | TRBV11-2 | - | TGTGCCAGCAGCACTGGTGGACTTAGAGGCTACACCTTC | CASSTGGLRGYTF
TRBJ2-7 | many | TRBV6-1 | TRBD1 | TGTGCCAGCAGTGAGAAGTCCGGGACAGCTTCGTTCTACGAGCAGTACTTC | CASSEKSGTASFYEQYF
TRBJ1-2 | few | TRBV29-1 | - | TGCAGCCCCGGGGATGACAGGCATTATTATAACTATGGCTACACCTTC | CSPGDDRHYYNYGYTF
TRBJ1-1 | many | TRBV20-1 | TRBD1 | TGCAGTGCTAGCTACAGGGGCGACACTGAAGCTTTCTTT | CSASYRGDTEAFF
TRBJ2-5 | many | TRBV19 | - | TGTGCCAGTAGTATAGGGGGCAGCCAAGAGACCCAGTACTTC | CASSIGGSQETQYF
TRBJ2-7 | few | TRBV4-1 | TRBD2 | TGCGCCAGCAGCCCCACGCTAGCGGGAGAGGGGTACGAGCAGTACTTC | CASSPTLAGEGYEQYF
TRBJ1-1 | many | TRBV20-1 | - | TGCAGTGCCCAAGGGTACATGAACACTGAAGCTTTCTTT | CSAQGYMNTEAFF
TRBJ2-7 | many | TRBV7-2 | TRBD2 | TGTGCCAGCAGCTTAACTAGCGGGAGCGTCAACGAGCAGTACTTC | CASSLTSGSVNEQYF
TRBJ2-5 | many | TRBV3-1 | TRBD1 | TGTGCCAGCAGCCAAGAGCGACAGGGTTATCAAGAGACCCAGTACTTC | CASSQERQGYQETQYF
TRBJ2-2 | - | TRBV6-2/TRBV6-3 | TRBD2 | TGTGCCAGCAGTTACTTCCGCGGGAGAGTCGCCGGGGAGCTGTTTTTT | CASSYFRGRVAGELFF
TRBJ1-1 | many | TRBV4-1 | TRBD1 | TGCGCCAGCAGCCAAGACCCGGGACAGACTATGAACACTGAAGCTTTCTTT | CASSQDPGQTMNTEAFF
TRBJ1-1 | many | TRBV2 | - | TGTGCCAGCAGTATTCAAAGGAACACTGAAGCTTTCTTT | CASSIQRNTEAFF
TRBJ2-5 | many | TRBV6-2/TRBV6-3 | - | TGTGCCAGCAGTTACGGATTTCGGACAGTACAAGAGACCCAGTACTTC | CASSYGFRTVQETQYF
TRBJ1-5 | many | TRBV27 | - | TGTGCCAGCAGTTTAATGGGGGGCTATCAGCCCCAGCATTTT | CASSLMGGYQPQHF
TRBJ1-2 | many | TRBV9 | TRBD1 | TGTGCCAGCAGCGTAGCGGGCAGGGGGCAACGGGATGGCTACACCTTC | CASSVAGRGQRDGYTF
TRBJ2-2 | few | TRBV7-9 | TRBD2 | TGTGCCAGTCGGACTAGCGGGAGGAGCGCGAACACCGGGGAGCTGTTTTTT | CASRTSGRSANTGELFF
TRBJ2-7 | many | TRBV6-1 | TRBD1 | TGTGCCAGCAGTGCGCCAGGGGGCCTTTACGAGCAGTACTTC | CASSAPGGLYEQYF
TRBJ2-7 | many | TRBV7-2 | - | TGTGCCAGCAGCTTGGCGGGATTATACGAGCAGTACTTC | CASSLAGLYEQYF
TRBJ2-7 | many | TRBV10-3 | - | TGTGCCATCATTGTTGCCCAAAGGGTCTACGAGCAGTACTTC | CAIIVAQRVYEQYF
TRBJ1-4 | - | TRBV28 | - | TGTGCCAGCAGTCCCGGCAACAGGGTTAATGAAAAACTGTTTTTT | CASSPGNRVNEKLFF
TRBJ2-5 | many | TRBV10-3 | TRBD2 | TGTGCCATCAGTGAACGAGCTGGGACTAGCGGGAATATTGAGACCCAGTACTTC | CAISERAGTSGNIETQYF